The clone carrying this T cell receptor beta chain was counted between two and nine times. The data derive from a study of blood T cell repertoires in COVID-19. Overall study context: Donors in the United States, Italy and Spain gave samples during acute or convalescent COVID-19. PBMCs, B-cell-depleted T cells, or T cells provided the cDNA or gDNA that made up the material.

This CDR3 spans 15 amino acids. After removal of 4 bases from V and 5 bases from J, the junction contained 8 bases not matched to a gene. Germline lookup yields CDR1 MNHNY and CDR2 SVGAGI (reference sequence). In the original processing: Amplification of reference gene primers provided the estimated nucleated cell counts. Some clones are missing from TCRdb's copy, which holds only in-frame ones; the method was immunoSEQ multiplex PCR. For V, J and clone size, that table is used; D and trimming come from the DNA. Here the sample spans about 110,000 clones, around 64% being singletons. V is TRBV6-6 and J is TRBJ2-5, with TRBD2 matching over 9 bases. The sequenced material came from peripheral blood. This TCR was sampled from a woman in her thirties or forties with acute or convalescent COVID-19. The CDR3 DNA is TGTGCCAGCAGTTCACCGGGACTAGCAGACGAGACCCAGTACTTC. Its translation is CASSSPGLADETQYF.